The 14 T cell receptor beta chains below were found in one sample sequenced in a study of Ad26.COV2.S vaccination and SARS-CoV-2 variants. Method: immunoSEQ multiplex PCR; TCRdb's copy keeps in-frame clones and lacks some. The repertoire has 350,000 to 500,000 clones, about 91% of them found once; the top ten carry approximately 2.5%. Sample treatment: some 20 received Ad26.COV2.S at low or high dose, single or two shots; roughly 5 received placebo; per-sample allocation not given. Sampling took place 63 days after the first vaccine or placebo injection. The material was peripheral blood, obtained in a trial of Ad26.COV2.S vaccine versus placebo. Every receptor here comes from a person between 18 and 65 years old who received the Ad26.COV2.S COVID-19 vaccine or a placebo.

This sequence joins TRBV6-5 and TRBJ1-2; 7 bases are a match to TRBD1. The CDR3 totals 16 residues. J was trimmed by 5 bases and V by 0 bases; bases with no gene match: 9. The germline V gene encodes CDR1 MNHEY and CDR2 SVGAGI. This CDR3 is CASSYSTGEVQYGYTF. The CDR3 DNA reads as TGTGCCAGCAGTTACTCAACAGGGGAGGTACAATATGGCTACACCTTC.

The chain recombines TRBV28 with TRBJ1-2, with 7 bases that match TRBD1. The trim removed 8 bases at V and 4 bases at J, leaving 13 bases unmatched. CDR1 MDHEN and CDR2 SYDVKM come from the germline V gene. The CDR3 has 15 residues. CDR3: CASGGTETYRYGYTF. The CDR3 DNA follows: TGTGCCAGCGGGGGGACAGAGACTTACCGCTATGGCTACACCTTC.

V and J are TRBV2 and TRBJ1-5; D is perhaps TRBD1 (5 bases). CDR3 size: 15 residues. Germline V gene sequence: CDR1 SNHLY, CDR2 FYNNEI. Trimming pared 3 bases from V and 3 bases from J, leaving 12 bases between. This chain's CDR3 is CASSEFGAANQPQHF. CDR3 in DNA: TGTGCCAGCAGTGAGTTTGGGGCAGCCAATCAGCCCCAGCATTTT.

This clone is a singleton in its sample. Distinct nucleotide sequences in the sample also encode this CDR3. The CDR3 reads CASSLDRLSGANVLTF. For the CDR3, the DNA is TGCGCCAGCAGCTTGGACAGGCTCTCTGGGGCCAACGTCCTGACTTTC. The chain combines TRBV5-1 with TRBJ2-6; perhaps TRBD1 as D (5 bases). Trimming cost V 0 bases and J 0 bases, with 7 bases left between them. The CDR3 is 16 residues long. Germline-derived CDR1 and CDR2 are SGHRS and YFSETQ. Filled out from reference TRBV5-1 and TRBJ2-6, the complete variable domain reads KAGVTQTPRYLIKTRGQQVTLSCSPISGHRSVSWYQQTPGQGLQFLFEYFSETQRNKGNFPGRFSGRQFSNSRSEMNVSTLELGDSALYLCASSLDRLSGANVLTFGAGSRLTVL.

This chain links TRBV30 with TRBJ1-5; no clear D gene. Germline V gives CDR1 GTSNPN, CDR2 SVGIG (reference sequence). This CDR3 is built from 13 residues. The ends were cut back, 3 bases at V and 4 bases at J, with 10 bases in the middle. CDR3 nucleotide sequence: TGTGCCTGGAGGGGTACGCCGAATCAGCCCCAGCATTTT. It codes for CAWRGTPNQPQHF.

The chain couples TRBV5-1 to TRBJ1-2; 7 bases map to TRBD1. Germline V gives CDR1 SGHRS, CDR2 YFSETQ. Trimming removed 0 bases from V and 6 bases from J; junction bases left unmatched: 5. The CDR3 runs to 14 residues. CDR3 nucleotide sequence: TGCGCCAGCAGCTTGGGGTGGCAGGGGGATGGCTACACCTTC. Translation: CASSLGWQGDGYTF. Full variable domain (outside the CDR3, taken from reference TRBV5-1 and TRBJ1-2): KAGVTQTPRYLIKTRGQQVTLSCSPISGHRSVSWYQQTPGQGLQFLFEYFSETQRNKGNFPGRFSGRQFSNSRSEMNVSTLELGDSALYLCASSLGWQGDGYTFGSGTRLTVV.

V and J are TRBV3-1 (or the pseudogene TRBV3-2) and TRBJ1-2; D unresolved. The CDR3 loop spans 12 amino acids. The germline CDR1 and CDR2 sequences are LGHDT and YNNKEL (reference sequence). Deletions cut 3 bases from V and 4 bases from J, with 6 bases between. The CDR3 sequence is CASSQTSYGYTF. CDR3 in DNA: TGTGCCAGCAGCCAGACCTCCTATGGCTACACCTTC.

The genes are TRBV5-1 and TRBJ1-4; no definite D call. CDR3 length: 13 residues. The V end lost 2 bases, the J end lost 5 bases, and 7 bases lay between the germline ends. Germline V CDR1 and CDR2: SGHRS, YFSETQ. Here the CDR3 reads CASSLAGNEKLFF. CDR3 coding DNA: TGCGCCAGCAGCTTAGCGGGGAATGAAAAACTGTTTTTT.

This chain links TRBV27 with TRBJ1-2, with 7 bases fitting TRBD1. Trimming cost V 5 bases and J 6 bases; bases outside gene matches: 9. Looked up from germline, CDR1 is MNHEY and CDR2 is SMNVEV (reference sequence). The CDR3 is 14 residues long. As DNA, the CDR3 is TGTGCCAGCAGTATCAACAGGGGTAGGAATGGCTACACCTTC. As protein: CASSINRGRNGYTF.

The rearrangement joins TRBV29-1 to TRBJ2-5, with D perhaps matching TRBD1 or TRBD2 (5 bases each). CDR3 length equals 15 residues. Trimming shortened V by 0 bases and J by 0 bases, and 11 bases separated the two germline ends. Germline V gives CDR1 SQVTM, CDR2 ANQGSEA. CDR3 nucleotide sequence: TGCAGCGTTGAAGATTCGGGACGCAACCAAGAGACCCAGTACTTC. Translating gives CSVEDSGRNQETQYF. Variable domain in full (rest from reference TRBV29-1 and TRBJ2-5): SAVISQKPSRDICQRGTSLTIQCQVDSQVTMMFWYRQQPGQSLTLIATANQGSEATYESGFVIDKFPISRPNLTFSTLTVSNMSPEDSSIYLCSVEDSGRNQETQYFGPGTRLLVL.

This sequence joins TRBV19 and TRBJ1-2; D remains unclear. Germline V gene sequence: CDR1 LNHDA, CDR2 SQIVND (reference sequence). The CDR3 runs 14 residues. Between the trimmed V and J ends, which lost 5 bases and 7 bases, there was a span of 17 bases. In DNA form, the CDR3 reads TGTGCCAGTAGTCTATCAGAAATATCGAGTGGCTACACCTTC. Encoded protein: CASSLSEISSGYTF.

The chain recombines TRBV5-4 with TRBJ1-6; TRBD1 aligns across 7 bases. Germline V gene sequence: CDR1 SGHNT, CDR2 YYREEE (reference sequence). The CDR3 extends over 17 amino acids. The J segment lost 10 bases and the V segment lost 4 bases, leaving 17 bases of the junction unmatched. DNA for the CDR3: TGTGCCAGCAGCCGGGAACCCTCGACAGGGCGGCACTCACCCCTCCACTTT. Translating gives CASSREPSTGRHSPLHF. The full variable domain, with the rest looked up from reference TRBV5-4 and TRBJ1-6, is ETGVTQSPTHLIKTRGQQVTLRCSSQSGHNTVSWYQQALGQGPQFIFQYYREEENGRGNFPPRFSGLQFPNYSSELNVNALELDDSALYLCASSREPSTGRHSPLHFGNGTRLTVT.

The rearrangement joins TRBV7-3 to TRBJ2-2; maybe TRBD1 (6 bases). V was trimmed by 2 bases and J by 8 bases, leaving 12 bases between them. This CDR3 has 14 amino acids. In germline, CDR1 is SGHTA, CDR2 FQGTGA. For the CDR3, the DNA is TGTGCCAGCAGCTTATCAACAGGGACGGGGGAGCTGTTTTTT. Translation: CASSLSTGTGELFF.

The chain employs TRBV9 and TRBJ1-6, with 7 bases identical to TRBD1. There are 14 residues in the CDR3. In germline, CDR1 is SGDLS, CDR2 YYNGEE. V dropped 3 bases and J dropped 7; count of bases not matched to a gene: 4. CDR3 coding DNA: TGTGCCAGCAGCGCCAGACAGGGCAATTCACCCCTCCACTTT. Translated, it gives CASSARQGNSPLHF. Full variable domain (remainder filled in from reference TRBV9 and TRBJ1-6): DSGVTQTPKHLITATGQRVTLRCSPRSGDLSVYWYQQSLDQGLQFLIQYYNGEERAKGNILERFSAQQFPDLHSELNLSSLELGDSALYFCASSARQGNSPLHFGNGTRLTVT.